Detailed here is one T cell receptor beta chain. CD45RO+ cells and CCR7-negative CD45RA+ TemRA cells were combined as CD8 memory. This record belongs to a study of shared clonotypes between healthy human individuals. Germline assignment: CDR1 SGHTS and CDR2 YDEGEE. V shed 4 bases and J 5 bases; nucleotides not matched to a gene: 9. The CDR3 is 16 residues long. Splitting of each subset's genomic DNA was done evenly across several immunoSEQ plates. Method: immunoSEQ multiplex PCR; TCRdb's copy keeps in-frame clones and lacks some. The sample holds about 380,000 clones, about 96% seen once. Material: memory CD8+ T cells sorted from blood. Subset meaning: CD45RO+ cells pooled with CCR7-negative TemRA cells. The source is a man between 25 and 39 years old in good health. The genes are TRBV5-8 and TRBJ2-5, with 12 positions matching TRBD2. In DNA, the CDR3 is TGTGCCAGCAGCGTCGGACTAGCGGGGATCGGGGAGACCCAGTACTTC. It yields the protein CASSVGLAGIGETQYF. Combining the CDR3 with reference TRBV5-8 and TRBJ2-5 gives the whole variable domain EAGVTQSPTHLIKTRGQQATLRCSPISGHTSVYWYQQALGLGLQFLLWYDEGEERNRGNFPPRFSGRQFPNYSSELNVNALELEDSALYLCASSVGLAGIGETQYFGPGTRLLVL.